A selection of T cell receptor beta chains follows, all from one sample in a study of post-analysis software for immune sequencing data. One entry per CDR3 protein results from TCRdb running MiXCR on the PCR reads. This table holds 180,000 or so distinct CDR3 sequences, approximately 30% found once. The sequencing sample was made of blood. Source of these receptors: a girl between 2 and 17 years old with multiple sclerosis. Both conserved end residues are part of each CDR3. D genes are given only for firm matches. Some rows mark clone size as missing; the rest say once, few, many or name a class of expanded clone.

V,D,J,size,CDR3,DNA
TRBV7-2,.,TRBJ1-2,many,CASSFGTLAGYTF,TGTGCCAGCAGCTTCGGGACCTTAGCTGGCTACACCTTC
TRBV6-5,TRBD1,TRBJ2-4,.,CASSRQGAKNIQYF,TGTGCCAGCAGTCGACAGGGAGCCAAAAACATTCAGTACTTC
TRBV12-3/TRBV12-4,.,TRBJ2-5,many,CASSLNPGGQETQYF,TGTGCCAGCAGTTTAAACCCAGGAGGCCAAGAGACCCAGTACTTC
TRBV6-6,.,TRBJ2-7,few,CASSYDVSYEQYF,TGTGCCAGCAGTTACGATGTTTCCTACGAGCAGTACTTC
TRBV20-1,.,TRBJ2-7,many,CSARGSDTAGEQYF,TGCAGTGCTAGAGGGTCAGACACCGCAGGCGAGCAGTACTTC
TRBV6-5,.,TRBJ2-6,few,CASRGSGANVLTF,TGTGCCAGCAGAGGGTCTGGGGCCAACGTCCTGACTTTC
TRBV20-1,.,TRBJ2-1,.,CSADEAPVLIDEQFF,TGCAGTGCGGATGAAGCTCCCGTTCTTATCGATGAGCAGTTCTTC
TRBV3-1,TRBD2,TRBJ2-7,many,CASSQAGGHEQYF,TGTGCCAGCAGCCAAGCGGGAGGACACGAGCAGTACTTC
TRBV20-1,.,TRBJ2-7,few,CSASPGRTYEQYF,TGCAGTGCTAGCCCCGGGAGAACCTACGAGCAGTACTTC
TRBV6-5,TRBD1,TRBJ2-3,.,CASSLSRDRGRNTQYF,TGTGCCAGCAGCCTTTCCCGGGACAGGGGGCGGAATACGCAGTATTTT
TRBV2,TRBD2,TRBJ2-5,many,CASSAGTSAETQYF,TGTGCCAGCAGTGCCGGGACTAGCGCGGAGACCCAGTACTTC
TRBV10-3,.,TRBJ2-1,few,CAVSETISGPSYNEQFF,TGTGCCGTCAGTGAGACCATTAGCGGCCCTTCCTACAATGAGCAGTTCTTC
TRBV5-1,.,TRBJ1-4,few,CASSFTGNEKLFF,TGCGCCAGCAGCTTTACGGGTAATGAAAAACTGTTTTTT
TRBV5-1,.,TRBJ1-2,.,CASSLEGRLASYTF,TGCGCCAGCAGCTTGGAGGGACGGCTCGCGAGCTACACCTTC
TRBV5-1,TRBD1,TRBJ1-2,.,CVTKLGTALYGYTF,TGCGTCACCAAATTAGGGACAGCTCTCTATGGCTACACCTTC
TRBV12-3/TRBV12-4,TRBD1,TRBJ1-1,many,CASSPTGVETEAFF,TGTGCCAGCAGTCCAACAGGGGTCGAGACTGAAGCTTTCTTT
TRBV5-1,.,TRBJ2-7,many,CASSLATGATYEQYF,TGCGCCAGCAGCTTGGCTACAGGAGCCACCTACGAGCAGTACTTC
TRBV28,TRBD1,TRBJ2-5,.,CASSLSDREWEQYF,TGTGCCAGCAGTTTATCCGACAGGGAATGGGAGCAGTACTTC
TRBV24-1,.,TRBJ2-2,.,CATSDFWDTGLANTGELFF,TGTGCCACCAGTGATTTCTGGGACACAGGACTAGCGAACACCGGGGAGCTGTTTTTT
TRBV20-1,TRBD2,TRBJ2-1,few,CSASREPRYNEQFF,TGCAGTGCTTCGCGGGAGCCTCGATACAATGAGCAGTTCTTC
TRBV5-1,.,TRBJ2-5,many,CASSLDGRGWEQYF,TGCGCCAGCAGCCTGGACGGTCGAGGTTGGGAGCAGTACTTC
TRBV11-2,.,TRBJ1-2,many,CASSPMANYGYTF,TGTGCCAGCAGCCCGATGGCGAACTATGGCTACACCTTC
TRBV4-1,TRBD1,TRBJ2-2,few,CASSLTGDTGELFF,TGCGCCAGCAGCCTTACAGGGGACACCGGGGAGCTGTTTTTT
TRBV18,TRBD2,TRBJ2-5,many,CASSPGEGRKETQYF,TGTGCCAGCTCACCAGGGGAGGGGAGAAAAGAGACCCAGTACTTC
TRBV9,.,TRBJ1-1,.,CASSIRLNTEAFF,TGTGCCAGCAGCATAAGGTTGAACACTGAAGCTTTCTTT
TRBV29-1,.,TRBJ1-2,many,CSVGQGLGYTF,TGCAGCGTTGGGCAAGGACTTGGCTACACCTTC
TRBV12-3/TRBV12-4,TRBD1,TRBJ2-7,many,CASSPWQGAIYEQYF,TGTGCCAGCAGCCCCTGGCAGGGGGCGATCTACGAGCAGTACTTC
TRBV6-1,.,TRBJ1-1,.,CASSEGVRLRTEAFF,TGTGCCAGCAGTGAAGGGGTCCGATTGAGAACTGAAGCTTTCTTT
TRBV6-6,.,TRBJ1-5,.,CASSYSHWGEPQHF,TGTGCCAGCAGTTACTCACATTGGGGGGAACCCCAGCATTTT
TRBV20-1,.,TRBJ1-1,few,CSARMGRELEAFF,TGCAGTGCTAGAATGGGCAGAGAGCTTGAAGCTTTCTTT
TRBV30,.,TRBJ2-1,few,CAWSDQEGVHEQFF,TGTGCCTGGAGTGACCAGGAAGGTGTCCATGAGCAGTTCTTC
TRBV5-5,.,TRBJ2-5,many,CASSSALGIWETQYF,TGTGCCAGCAGCTCCGCCCTTGGGATCTGGGAGACCCAGTACTTC
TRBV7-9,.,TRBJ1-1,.,CASSLRGARRNTEAFF,TGTGCCAGCAGCTTGAGGGGGGCAAGAAGGAACACTGAAGCTTTCTTT
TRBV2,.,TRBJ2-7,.,CASSEQGRGDYYEQYF,TGTGCCAGCAGTGAACAGGGACGAGGCGACTACTACGAGCAGTACTTC
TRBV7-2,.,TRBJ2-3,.,CASSSIGGRKTDTQYF,TGTGCCAGCAGCTCAATTGGGGGGCGGAAGACAGATACGCAGTATTTT
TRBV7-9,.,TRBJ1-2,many,CASSSTSAGIDGYTF,TGTGCCAGCAGCTCAACTAGTGCAGGGATCGATGGCTACACCTTC
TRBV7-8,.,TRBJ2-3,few,CASTKGGLLYTDTQYF,TGTGCCAGCACCAAAGGGGGGCTCCTGTACACAGATACGCAGTATTTT
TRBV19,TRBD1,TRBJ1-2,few,CASRGQGADGYTF,TGTGCCAGTAGAGGACAGGGGGCTGATGGCTACACCTTC
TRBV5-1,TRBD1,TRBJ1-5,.,CASSLAGTVNQPQHF,TGCGCCAGCAGCTTGGCCGGGACAGTCAATCAGCCCCAGCATTTT
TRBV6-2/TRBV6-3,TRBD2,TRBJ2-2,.,CASRPSGQNTGELFF,TGTGCCAGCAGACCTAGCGGACAGAACACCGGGGAGCTGTTTTTT
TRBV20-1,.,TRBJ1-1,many,CSARARFGGAFF,TGCAGTGCTAGAGCACGGTTCGGGGGAGCTTTCTTT
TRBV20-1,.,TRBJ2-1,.,CSATSASSYNEQFF,TGCAGTGCTACCAGCGCCAGCTCCTACAATGAGCAGTTCTTC
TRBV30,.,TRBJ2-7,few,CAWSVVGIYEQYF,TGTGCCTGGAGTGTCGTAGGGATCTACGAGCAGTACTTC
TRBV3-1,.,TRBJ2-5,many,CASSVRDLGEETQYF,TGTGCCAGCAGCGTCCGGGACCTCGGTGAGGAGACCCAGTACTTC
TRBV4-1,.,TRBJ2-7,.,CASSHYRDPYNEQYF,TGCGCCAGCAGCCACTACCGGGACCCCTACAATGAGCAGTACTTC
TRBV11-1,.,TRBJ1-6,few,CASSRTGTLYSPLHF,TGTGCCAGCAGCAGAACCGGGACACTTTATTCACCCCTCCACTTT
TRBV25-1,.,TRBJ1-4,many,CASSEGDSNEKLFF,TGTGCCAGCAGTGAAGGGGACTCTAATGAAAAACTGTTTTTT
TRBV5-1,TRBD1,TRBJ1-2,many,CASSLADREDGYTF,TGCGCCAGCAGCTTGGCCGACAGGGAGGATGGCTACACCTTC
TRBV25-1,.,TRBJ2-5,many,CASSGNQETQYF,TGTGCCTCCTCAGGGAACCAAGAGACCCAGTACTTC
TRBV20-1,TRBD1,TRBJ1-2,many,CSATGGTNYGYTF,TGCAGTGCTACAGGGGGTACTAACTATGGCTACACCTTC
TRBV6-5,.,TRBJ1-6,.,CTSESGGSVSPLHF,TGTACCAGCGAATCGGGAGGGAGCGTTTCACCCCTCCACTTT
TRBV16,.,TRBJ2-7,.,CASSQSHGLMGEQYF,TGTGCCAGCAGCCAATCTCACGGGTTGATGGGGGAGCAGTACTTC
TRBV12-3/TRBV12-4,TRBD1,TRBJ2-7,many,CASTPRGLKVNEQYF,TGTGCCAGCACCCCGAGGGGGCTCAAGGTCAACGAGCAGTACTTC
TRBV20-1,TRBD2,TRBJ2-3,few,CSARGTRGTDTQYF,TGCAGTGCACGCGGGACTAGAGGCACAGATACGCAGTATTTT
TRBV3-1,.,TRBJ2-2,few,CASSSGHRNTGELFF,TGTGCCAGCAGCTCGGGACATAGGAACACCGGGGAGCTGTTTTTT
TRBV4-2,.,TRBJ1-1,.,CASSQEEGEGTEAFF,TGTGCCAGCAGCCAAGAGGAGGGTGAGGGGACTGAAGCTTTCTTT